Listed below are T cell receptor beta chains from one sample, sequenced in a study of blood T cell repertoires in COVID-19. Clones were read by immunoSEQ multiplex PCR, and TCRdb kept only the in-frame ones, dropping some. The table includes a few hundred thousand clones, 80% to 85% detected once. Sequenced sample: PBMCs or T cells enriched from blood (not recorded which). All receptors derive from a man in his fifties who had recovered from COVID-19. Each CDR3 is given with its conserved first and last residue. D genes are given only for firm matches. Not all rows give a size; the values are once, few, many and, for expanded clones, a class.

clone size	J gene	V gene	D gene	CDR3 DNA	CDR3 protein
-	TRBJ1-2	TRBV19	-	TGTGCCAGTAGTATATTGGAGGGGCAGGCCCCTAACTATGGCTACACCTTC	CASSILEGQAPNYGYTF
-	TRBJ2-3	TRBV2	-	TGTGCCGGGGGGACGGGCAGGACAGATACGCAGTATTTT	CAGGTGRTDTQYF
-	TRBJ2-5	TRBV28	-	TGTGCTGTGCTCGGAGAGACCCAGTACTTC	CAVLGETQYF
once	TRBJ2-3	TRBV5-4	TRBD2	TGTGCCAGCAGCTATAGCGGGTCTAGCACAGATACGCAGTATTTT	CASSYSGSSTDTQYF
-	TRBJ2-1	TRBV4-3	-	TGCGCCAGCAGCCTGACTAGATACAATGAGCAGTTCTTC	CASSLTRYNEQFF
-	TRBJ2-7	TRBV5-7	TRBD2	TGTGCCAGCAGCCCTAGCGGTGTGGACATCCCCTACGAGCAGTACTTC	CASSPSGVDIPYEQYF
-	TRBJ1-2	TRBV4-1	-	TGCGCCAGCAGCCAAGACCCACCGGACAGTTATTGGGTTGGCTACACCTTC	CASSQDPPDSYWVGYTF
-	TRBJ2-7	TRBV18	-	TGTGCCAGCTCACTTCGGGACAACGCCTACGAGCAGTACTTC	CASSLRDNAYEQYF
few	TRBJ1-2	TRBV7-9	-	TGTGCCAGCAGCTTAGATTTGGACAGAAACTATGGCTACACCTTC	CASSLDLDRNYGYTF
-	TRBJ2-2	TRBV5-1	-	TGCGCCAGCAGCTCAAGCGGACAGACGGAGGAGCTGTTTTTT	CASSSSGQTEELFF
few	TRBJ1-5	TRBV19	-	TGTGCCAGTAGTATTAACAGGGGCAATCAGCCCCAGCATTTT	CASSINRGNQPQHF
-	TRBJ1-4	TRBV5-1	TRBD1	TGCGCCAGCAGCTTAGGGACAGGGCGTGAAAAACTGTTTTTT	CASSLGTGREKLFF
few	TRBJ2-5	TRBV9	TRBD1	TGTGCCAGCACCCTAACCGGGACAGAAGAGACCCAGTACTTC	CASTLTGTEETQYF
-	TRBJ2-7	TRBV9	-	TGTGCCAGCAGCCCCCATTCGGGGGACCACGAGCAGTACTTC	CASSPHSGDHEQYF
once	TRBJ2-7	TRBV6-5	-	TGTGCCAGCAGTAAAACAGGGTACGAGCAGTACTTC	CASSKTGYEQYF
-	TRBJ1-1	TRBV5-1	-	TGCGCCAGCAGCCCTGCTCAGATGGGTCTGACAATGGGGAACACTGAAGCTTTCTTT	CASSPAQMGLTMGNTEAFF
-	TRBJ1-6	TRBV23-1	-	TGCGCCAGCAGTCAACGGGTGGGGGGGTCTTTTATCAGAAAGAATTCACCCCTCCACTTT	CASSQRVGGSFIRKNSPLHF